One sample yielded the 9 T cell receptor beta chains listed below, sequenced in a study of CD8 T cells in ankylosing spondylitis. Study results and caveats: Ankylosing spondylitis blood seemed to carry a telltale TCR beta motif made of several highly homologous variants.

Their antigens are not known. TCRdb analysed the 5' RACE reads with MiXCR anew, one entry per CDR3 protein. Among roughly 670,000 distinct CDR3 sequences, roughly 19% were seen once, and the ten largest hold around 19%. Sequencing was done on a sample of blood, either unsorted or a sorted T cell fraction (not recorded which). These receptors were collected from a male donor with ankylosing spondylitis.

This clonotype was observed a handful of times. This chain joins TRBV12-3 or TRBV12-4 and TRBJ2-1; a possible D gene is TRBD1 (6 bases). The V end lost 0 bases, the J end lost 8 bases, and 11 bases lay between the germline ends. This CDR3 has 14 amino acids. The CDR3: CASSLAHGTYEQFF. The CDR3 DNA sequence: TGTGCCAGCAGTTTAGCGCACGGGACATATGAGCAGTTCTTC.

The chain couples TRBV9 to TRBJ1-1; D possibly corresponds to TRBD1 (6 bases). Trimming took off 0 bases at V and 6 bases at J, with 12 bases between the two ends. The CDR3 consists of 14 residues. Germline V gives CDR1 SGDLS, CDR2 YYNGEE. In DNA form, the CDR3 reads TGTGCCAGCAGCGTAGGGGGGCGATCCCCTGAAGCTTTCTTT. Translation gives CASSVGGRSPEAFF.

The rearrangement joins TRBV12-3 or TRBV12-4 to TRBJ2-7; D gene unclear. The CDR3 has 12 residues. V lost 3 bases, J lost 7 bases, and 10 bases lay in between. CDR3 sequence reads: CASSLGSREQYF. CDR3 DNA sequence: TGTGCCAGCAGTTTGGGATCGCGGGAGCAGTACTTC.

The V and J genes are TRBV5-1 and TRBJ1-1; no clear D. Trimming took off 0 bases at V and 4 bases at J, with 13 bases between the two ends. The V gene's germline CDR1 is SGHRS and CDR2 YFSETQ. The CDR3 runs 15 residues. CDR3 nucleotide sequence: TGCGCCAGCAGCTTGGCGGGTGACCGCGGCACTGAAGCTTTCTTT. It translates to CASSLAGDRGTEAFF.

This clonotype was counted many times. The chain has TRBV10-1 and TRBJ1-6; D is unclear. The CDR3 runs to 13 residues. V lost 5 bases, J lost 9 bases, and 11 bases lay in between. CDR1 is WNHNN and CDR2 is SYGVQD in the germline V gene (reference sequence). The DNA of the CDR3 is TGCGCCAGCAGTTCCCGACCAGGTTCACCCCTCCACTTT. Translating gives CASSSRPGSPLHF.

The chain combines TRBV28 with TRBJ1-2; D unclear. With 11 bases removed from V and 5 bases from J, the gap between germline ends came to 27 bases. The CDR3 length is 16 residues. The germline V gene has CDR1 MDHEN and CDR2 SYDVKM. In DNA form, the CDR3 reads TGTGCCCATAAAAGTAGGAATCCGTCAACCCAATATGGCTACACCTTC. It is translated as CAHKSRNPSTQYGYTF.

This clonotype was recorded a few times. CDR3 DNA sequence: TGCAGCGTTGAAGTAGCCGGGGTCTACACCTTC. It specifies CSVEVAGVYTF. The J gene is TRBJ1-2, the V gene TRBV29-1; D unclear. Germline CDR1 reads SQVTM; CDR2 reads ANQGSEA. The germline V and J ends were trimmed by 1 base and 10 bases, with 10 bases remaining between them. The CDR3 is 11 amino acids.

The chain couples TRBV11-2 to TRBJ2-3, with D possibly TRBD1 on 6 matching bases. Trimming took off 2 bases at V and 0 bases at J, with 15 bases between the two ends. Looked up from germline, CDR1 is SGHAT and CDR2 is FQNNGV. This CDR3 contains 17 residues. CDR3 in amino acids: CASSLFIQGYSTDTQYF. The CDR3 DNA follows: TGTGCCAGCAGCTTATTTATACAGGGATATAGCACAGATACGCAGTATTTT.

The table lists this clonotype with a few counts. The chain recombines TRBV20-1 with TRBJ1-2, with a weak D call TRBD1 (5 bases). CDR1 is DFQATT and CDR2 is SNEGSKA in the germline V gene (reference sequence). This CDR3 is built from 16 residues. V was shortened by 0 bases and J by 6 bases, with 20 bases between the two germline ends. In DNA form, the CDR3 reads TGCAGTGCTAGAGATCTAATTAGGGGACGGAGGCATGGCTACACCTTC. Amino acid sequence: CSARDLIRGRRHGYTF.